Following are 2 T cell receptor beta chains from one sample sequenced in a study of blood T cell repertoires in COVID-19. TCRdb's copy holds only in-frame clones and misses some; the assay was immunoSEQ multiplex PCR. The sample consists of some 48,000 clones, about 92% of them appearing once. The sequenced material came from peripheral blood. Every receptor here comes from a man in his sixties with COVID-19, enrolled during active disease.

This chain uses TRBV2 with TRBJ2-1, with 9 nucleotides matching TRBD1. Germline trimming cut 2 bases from V and 4 bases from J; bases unmatched to any gene: 9. The CDR3 has 17 residues. Germline V gives CDR1 SNHLY, CDR2 FYNNEI. The CDR3 DNA reads TGTGCCAGCAGTGAATCTGGGACAGGGTGGTTGTACAATGAGCAGTTCTTC. Translating gives CASSESGTGWLYNEQFF.

The CDR3 DNA sequence: TGTGCCAGCAGTGAAGCCACGACTGGCTACGAGCAGTACTTC. This gives the protein CASSEATTGYEQYF. The chain employs TRBV6-1 and TRBJ2-7, with D uncertain. With 0 bases removed from V and 3 bases from J, the gap between germline ends came to 9 bases. Germline V gene data show CDR1 as MNHNS and CDR2 as SASEGT. The CDR3 has 14 residues.